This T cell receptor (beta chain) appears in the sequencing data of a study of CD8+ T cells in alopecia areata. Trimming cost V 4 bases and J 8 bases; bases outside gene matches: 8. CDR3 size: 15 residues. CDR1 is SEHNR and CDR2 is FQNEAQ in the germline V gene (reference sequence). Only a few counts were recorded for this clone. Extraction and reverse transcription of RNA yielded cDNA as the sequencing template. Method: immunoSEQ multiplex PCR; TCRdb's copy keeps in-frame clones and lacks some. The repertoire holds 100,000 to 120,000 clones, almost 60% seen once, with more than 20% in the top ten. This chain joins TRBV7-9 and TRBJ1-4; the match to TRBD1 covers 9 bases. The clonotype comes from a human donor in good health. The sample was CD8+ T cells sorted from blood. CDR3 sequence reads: CASSSTGGAGEKLFF. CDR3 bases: TGTGCCAGCAGCTCCACAGGGGGCGCAGGGGAAAAACTGTTTTTT.